This entry is about one T cell receptor beta chain. This CDR3 comprises 15 residues. CDR1 is SGHVS, CDR2 FQNEAQ, per germline. From its re-call of the 5' RACE reads, TCRdb lists each CDR3 protein once, without DNA. The sample includes roughly 430,000 distinct CDR3 sequences. These data come from a study of T cells expressing NK-cell markers. The TCR sequence derives from a woman aged 18 to 75 in good health. The specimen was blood T cells: a sorted CD56 or NKG2C T cell subset, CD4+ or CD8+ T cells, or bulk PBMC T cells (not recorded which). This rearrangement joins TRBV7-8 to TRBJ1-3. The CDR3 sequence: CASSPPGLSPNTIYF.